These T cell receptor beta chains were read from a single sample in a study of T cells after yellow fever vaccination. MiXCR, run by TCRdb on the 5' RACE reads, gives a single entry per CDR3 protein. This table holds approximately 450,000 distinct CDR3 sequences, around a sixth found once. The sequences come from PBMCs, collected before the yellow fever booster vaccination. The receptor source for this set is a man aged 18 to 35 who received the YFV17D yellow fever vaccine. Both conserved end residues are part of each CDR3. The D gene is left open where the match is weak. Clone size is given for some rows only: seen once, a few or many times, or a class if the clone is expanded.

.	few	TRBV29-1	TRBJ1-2	CSAQWGINYGYTF	TGCAGCGCCCAATGGGGGATTAACTATGGCTACACCTTC
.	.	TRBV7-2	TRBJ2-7	CASSYNRGEGEQYF	TGTGCCAGCAGCTACAACAGGGGGGAGGGCGAGCAGTACTTC
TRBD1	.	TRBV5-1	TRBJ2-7	CASSQGTGIYEQYF	TGCGCCAGCAGCCAAGGGACAGGGATATACGAGCAGTACTTC
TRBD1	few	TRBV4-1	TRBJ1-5	CASSLRTGPGSVANQPQHF	TGCGCCAGCAGCCTTAGGACAGGGCCCGGTTCGGTTGCGAATCAGCCCCAGCATTTT
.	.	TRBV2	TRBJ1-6	CASSLTGPRVPLHF	TGTGCCAGCAGCCTCACCGGGCCCAGGGTCCCCCTCCACTTT
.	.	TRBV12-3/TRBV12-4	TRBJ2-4	CASSLQGRTHF	TGTGCCAGCAGTTTACAGGGGAGGACGCACTTC
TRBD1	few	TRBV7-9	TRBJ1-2	CASSLLGRGRHGYTF	TGTGCCAGCAGCTTACTCGGCAGGGGGCGTCATGGCTACACCTTC
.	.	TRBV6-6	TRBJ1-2	CASNAYNYGYTF	TGTGCCAGCAACGCCTACAACTATGGCTACACCTTC
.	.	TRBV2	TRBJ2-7	CASSEKQGFYEQYF	TGTGCCAGCAGTGAAAAACAGGGTTTCTACGAGCAGTACTTC
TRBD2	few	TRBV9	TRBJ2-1	CASSVAPLAGGSEQFF	TGTGCCAGCAGCGTAGCTCCCCTAGCGGGCGGAAGTGAGCAGTTCTTC
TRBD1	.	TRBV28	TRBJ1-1	CASYRGQGTEAFF	TGTGCCAGCTATAGGGGACAGGGAACTGAAGCTTTCTTT
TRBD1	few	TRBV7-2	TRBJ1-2	CASREDRVYTF	TGTGCCAGCAGAGAAGACAGGGTCTACACCTTC
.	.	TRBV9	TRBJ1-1	CASSVVGQEAEAFF	TGTGCCAGCAGCGTAGTGGGCCAAGAGGCTGAAGCTTTCTTT
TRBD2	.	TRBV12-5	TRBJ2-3	CASGSGTSGNTDTQYF	TGTGCTAGTGGGTCCGGGACTAGTGGGAACACAGATACGCAGTATTTT
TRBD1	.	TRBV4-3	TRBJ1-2	CASSQVGPGQGTYGYTF	TGCGCCAGCAGCCAAGTAGGGCCGGGACAGGGGACCTATGGCTACACCTTC
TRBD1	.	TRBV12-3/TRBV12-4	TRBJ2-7	CASSYGTGAYEQYF	TGTGCCAGCAGTTACGGGACAGGGGCCTACGAGCAGTACTTC
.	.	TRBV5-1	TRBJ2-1	CASSLGSGNNEQFF	TGCGCCAGCAGCTTGGGTTCAGGTAACAATGAGCAGTTCTTC
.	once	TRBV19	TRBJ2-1	CASSILHNEQFF	TGTGCCAGTAGTATACTCCACAATGAGCAGTTCTTC
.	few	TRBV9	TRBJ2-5	CASSVAPSEKTQETQYF	TGTGCCAGCAGCGTAGCCCCTAGCGAGAAGACCCAAGAGACCCAGTACTTC
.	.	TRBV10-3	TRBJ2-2	CAISSGSGELFF	TGTGCCATCAGTTCTGGTTCCGGGGAGCTGTTTTTT
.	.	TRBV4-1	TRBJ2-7	CGSSQGRQVYEQYF	TGCGGCAGCAGCCAAGGCCGGCAGGTCTACGAGCAGTACTTC
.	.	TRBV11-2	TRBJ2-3	CASSRVGEDTQYF	TGTGCCAGCAGCCGTGTGGGGGAGGATACGCAGTATTTT
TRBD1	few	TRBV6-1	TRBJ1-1	CASRDRGGSEAFF	TGTGCCAGCAGAGACAGGGGTGGGTCTGAAGCTTTCTTT
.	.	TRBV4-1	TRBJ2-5	CASSPEGQPRETQYF	TGCGCCAGCAGCCCGGAGGGACAGCCCCGGGAGACCCAGTACTTC
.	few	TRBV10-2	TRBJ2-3	CASSDPGSTDTQYF	TGCGCCAGCAGTGACCCAGGAAGCACAGATACGCAGTATTTT
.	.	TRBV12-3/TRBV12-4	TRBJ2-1	CASSPAPGINEQFF	TGTGCCAGCAGCCCCGCGCCGGGAATCAATGAGCAGTTCTTC
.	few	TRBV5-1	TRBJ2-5	CASSDQRETQYF	TGCGCCAGCAGCGACCAGAGGGAGACCCAGTACTTC
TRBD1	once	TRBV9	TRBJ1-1	CASSVDGDQGGEAFF	TGTGCCAGCAGCGTAGATGGGGACCAGGGGGGTGAAGCTTTCTTT
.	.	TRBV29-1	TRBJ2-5	CSVEDWKETQYF	TGCAGCGTTGAGGACTGGAAAGAGACCCAGTACTTC
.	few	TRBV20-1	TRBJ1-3	CSARTSSGNTIYF	TGCAGTGCGAGGACATCTTCTGGAAACACCATATATTTT
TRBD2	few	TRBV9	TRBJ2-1	CASSVDISGGARPYNEQFF	TGTGCCAGCAGCGTAGACATTAGCGGGGGCGCCAGGCCCTACAATGAGCAGTTCTTC
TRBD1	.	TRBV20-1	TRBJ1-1	CRTGGLNTEAFF	TGCAGAACAGGGGGCCTAAACACTGAAGCTTTCTTT
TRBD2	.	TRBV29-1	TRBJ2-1	CSVGTSVSGDEQFF	TGCAGCGTGGGAACTAGCGTTTCAGGCGATGAGCAGTTCTTC
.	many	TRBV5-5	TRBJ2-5	CASSQGGETQYF	TGTGCCAGCAGCCAGGGGGGAGAGACCCAGTACTTC
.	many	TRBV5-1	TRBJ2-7	CASSLTDYEQYF	TGCGCCAGCAGCCTGACCGACTACGAGCAGTACTTC
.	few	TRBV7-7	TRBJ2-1	CASSPNPSPANEQFF	TGTGCTAGCAGCCCAAACCCCTCTCCGGCCAATGAGCAGTTCTTC
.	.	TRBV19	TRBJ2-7	CASSPGRGLEQYF	TGTGCCAGTAGTCCGGGCAGGGGTTTGGAGCAGTACTTC
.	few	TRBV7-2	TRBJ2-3	CASSLTPPPDTQYF	TGTGCCAGCAGCTTAACCCCCCCTCCAGATACGCAGTATTTT
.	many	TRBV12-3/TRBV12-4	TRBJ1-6	CASSLEADNSPLHF	TGTGCCAGCAGTTTGGAGGCCGATAATTCACCCCTCCACTTT
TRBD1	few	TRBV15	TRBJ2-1	CATGGQGARNEQFF	TGTGCCACCGGTGGGCAGGGGGCGCGGAATGAGCAGTTCTTC
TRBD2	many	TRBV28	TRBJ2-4	CASSLAGGGNIQYF	TGTGCCAGCAGTTTAGCGGGGGGTGGAAACATTCAGTACTTC
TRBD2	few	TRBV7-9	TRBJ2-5	CASSSATSGAKETQYF	TGTGCCAGCAGCTCGGCGACTAGCGGGGCAAAAGAGACCCAGTACTTC
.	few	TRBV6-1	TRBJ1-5	CASSEAHDQPQHF	TGTGCCAGCAGTGAAGCGCATGATCAGCCCCAGCATTTT
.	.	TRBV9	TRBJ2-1	CASSLNRDPGGNEQFF	TGTGCCAGCAGCCTTAACCGGGACCCCGGTGGCAATGAGCAGTTCTTC
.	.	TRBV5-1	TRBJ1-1	CASSLSPSSGAFF	TGCGCCAGCAGCTTGTCCCCTTCGTCTGGGGCTTTCTTT
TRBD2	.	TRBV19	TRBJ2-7	CASSMTSGTYEQYF	TGTGCCAGTAGTATGACTAGCGGCACCTACGAGCAGTACTTC
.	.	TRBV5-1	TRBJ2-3	CASGERRTQYF	TGCGCCAGCGGGGAAAGGAGAACGCAGTATTTT
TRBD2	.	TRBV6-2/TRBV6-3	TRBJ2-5	CASSYPLAGEETQYF	TGTGCCAGCAGTTACCCACTAGCGGGGGAAGAGACCCAGTACTTC
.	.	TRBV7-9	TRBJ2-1	CASSSSGGSNEQFF	TGTGCCAGCAGCTCCTCGGGGGGCAGCAATGAGCAGTTCTTC
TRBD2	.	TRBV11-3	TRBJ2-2	CASSPRAGANTGELFF	TGTGCCAGCAGCCCTCGAGCGGGGGCGAACACCGGGGAGCTGTTTTTT
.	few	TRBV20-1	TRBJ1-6	CSAREDTQPWVSPLHF	TGCAGTGCTAGAGAGGACACTCAGCCCTGGGTTTCACCCCTCCACTTT